The clone carrying this TCR beta chain was detected only a few times. No antigen is known for it. Germline V gene data show CDR1 as SQVTM and CDR2 as ANQGSEA. The CDR3 has 14 residues. Trimming removed 3 bases from V and 4 bases from J, with 15 bases in between. Reverse transcribed after extraction, RNA yielded cDNA as the sequencing template. Clones were sequenced by immunoSEQ multiplex PCR, and TCRdb holds only the in-frame ones, with some missing. The repertoire has hundreds of thousands of clones, roughly three fifths of them found once; the top ten carry over 1%. The sample's treatment: oral pan-JAK inhibitor, 5-10 mg twice daily. Samples from alopecia areata patients were lesional scalp punch biopsies and peripheral blood. The data were taken from a study of CD8+ T cells in alopecia areata. Across the study: Treated patients were dosed with oral tofacitinib, taking 5 to 10 mg twice daily. Whole-study findings and limits: Scalp clonality, along with expanded CD8+ clones among the top 100, was significantly decreased by tofacitinib.

The sequences come from CD4+ T cells sorted from blood, collected around week 46, from a patient treated with tofacitinib. This clonotype originated in a human donor with alopecia areata. V usage is TRBV29-1 and J usage is TRBJ1-2; D is ambiguous. The CDR3 sequence is CSVESTVVGYGYTF. Here the CDR3 DNA reads TGCAGCGTTGAGTCCACGGTGGTGGGCTATGGCTACACCTTC.